The entry below describes one T cell receptor beta chain. The data were taken from a study of cytomegalovirus exposure and HLA in healthy donors. The V end lost 0 bases, the J end lost 5 bases, and 6 bases lay between the germline ends. The CDR3 is made up of 13 amino acids. Germline V gene data show CDR1 as SGDLS and CDR2 as YYNGEE. 13 Jbeta primers and 60 Vbeta primers were used for the PCR. TCRdb's table, derived via immunoSEQ multiplex PCR, lists solely in-frame clones and lacks some. The sample table sets out 75,000 to 90,000 clones. Source material: PBMCs. V is TRBV9 and J is TRBJ2-1; maybe TRBD2 (6 bases). The source is an older woman in good health and CMV-seronegative. The CDR3 region is CASSVAGDNEQFF. DNA of the CDR3: TGTGCCAGCAGCGTAGCGGGGGACAATGAGCAGTTCTTC.